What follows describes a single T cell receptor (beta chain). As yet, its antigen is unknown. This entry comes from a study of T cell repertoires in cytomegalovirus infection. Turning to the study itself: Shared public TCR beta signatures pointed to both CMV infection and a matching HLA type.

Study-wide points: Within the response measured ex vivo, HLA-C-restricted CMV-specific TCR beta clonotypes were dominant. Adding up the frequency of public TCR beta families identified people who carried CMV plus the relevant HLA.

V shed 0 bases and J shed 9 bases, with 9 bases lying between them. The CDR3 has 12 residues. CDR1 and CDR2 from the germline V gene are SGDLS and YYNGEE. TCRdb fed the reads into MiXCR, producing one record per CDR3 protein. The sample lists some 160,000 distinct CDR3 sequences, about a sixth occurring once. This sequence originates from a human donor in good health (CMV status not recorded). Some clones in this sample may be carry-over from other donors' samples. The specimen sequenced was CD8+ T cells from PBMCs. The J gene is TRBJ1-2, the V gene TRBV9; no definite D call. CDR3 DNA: TGTGCCAGCAGCGTAGCTACCGGGAGCTACACCTTC. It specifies CASSVATGSYTF.